The 27 T cell receptor beta chains below come from one sample, sequenced in a study of cytomegalovirus exposure and HLA in healthy donors. PCR employed 60 Vbeta and 13 Jbeta primers. Sequencing used immunoSEQ multiplex PCR; TCRdb keeps in-frame clones, though not all of them. In the table there are under 150,000 clones, around four fifths of which are singletons. Sample: PBMCs. The receptors originated from a boy aged 5-17 years in good health and CMV-seronegative.

The chain combines TRBV7-9 with TRBJ2-3, with 8 bases identical to TRBD2. Germline trimming cut 5 bases from V and 6 bases from J; bases unmatched to any gene: 13. CDR1 and CDR2 from the germline V gene are SEHNR and FQNEAQ (reference sequence). The CDR3 contains 16 residues. CDR3 nucleotide sequence: TGTGCCAGCAGCCCCCGCGGGGGGACCTCGAGGGATACGCAGTATTTT. The encoded protein is CASSPRGGTSRDTQYF.

CDR3 sequence (DNA): TGCAGCGTTGAGGGGACTCCACAAGAGACCCAGTACTTC. It is translated as CSVEGTPQETQYF. This chain links TRBV29-1 with TRBJ2-5; D perhaps matches TRBD2 (6 bases). The germline V gene encodes CDR1 SQVTM and CDR2 ANQGSEA. The CDR3 has 13 residues. V lost 3 bases to trimming and J lost 2 bases, with 10 bases between them.

The rearrangement joins TRBV5-4 to TRBJ2-7, with 9 bases aligning to TRBD1. Germline V CDR1 and CDR2: SGHNT, YYREEE (reference sequence). Unmatched junction bases numbered 8, after V lost 3 bases and J lost 4 bases. The CDR3 covers 15 residues. The CDR3 DNA follows: TGTGCCAGCAGCTCCGACAGGGGGTCGCTATACGAGCAGTACTTC. Protein product: CASSSDRGSLYEQYF.

V gene TRBV7-9 combines with J gene TRBJ1-5; 8 bases match TRBD1. Looked up from germline, CDR1 is SEHNR and CDR2 is FQNEAQ (reference sequence). Losses at the gene ends were 4 bases for V and 2 bases for J; bases not matched to a gene: 4. This CDR3 is 15 amino acids long. The CDR3 reads CASSSGGFGNQPQHF. The CDR3 region has the DNA TGTGCCAGCAGCTCAGGGGGCTTCGGCAATCAGCCCCAGCATTTT.

The J gene is TRBJ2-1, the V gene TRBV9, with a weak D call TRBD2 (5 bases). Germline V gene sequence: CDR1 SGDLS, CDR2 YYNGEE. The CDR3 totals 15 residues. The ends were cut back, 0 bases at V and 8 bases at J, with 15 bases in the middle. The CDR3 loop reads CASSVGGSTRDEQFF. The CDR3 bases are TGTGCCAGCAGCGTAGGAGGGAGTACGAGGGATGAGCAGTTCTTC.

This clone was seen just once. V is TRBV4-3 and J is TRBJ2-3, with TRBD2 identical over 7 bases. Germline CDR1 reads LGHNA; CDR2 reads YSLEER. The CDR3 has 18 residues. Trimming removed 0 bases from V and 4 bases from J; junction bases left unmatched: 13. CDR3 coding DNA: TGCGCCAGCAGCCAAGAAAAGCGGGCGGGAGAGGGGTCAGATACGCAGTATTTT. Residues: CASSQEKRAGEGSDTQYF.

This chain connects TRBV29-1 to TRBJ1-1; D ambiguous. The length of the CDR3 is 12 residues. The germline CDR1 and CDR2 sequences are SQVTM and ANQGSEA. The V gene lost 3 bases and the J gene lost 0 bases, with 5 bases spanning the gap. CDR3 DNA: TGCAGCGTTGATACACTGAACACTGAAGCTTTCTTT. It codes for CSVDTLNTEAFF.

The count of this clone is one. The chain links TRBV27 to TRBJ1-2; 7 bases match TRBD1. The CDR3 has 16 residues. V lost 2 bases and J lost 4; bases outside the gene matches: 10. In germline, CDR1 is MNHEY, CDR2 SMNVEV (reference sequence). CDR3 amino acids: CASSLVPQGEFYGYTF. The CDR3 DNA reads as TGTGCCAGCAGTTTAGTTCCCCAGGGGGAGTTCTATGGCTACACCTTC.

CDR3: CASSLDRGDTEAFF. CDR3 nucleotides: TGTGCCAGCAGTTTAGACAGGGGAGACACTGAAGCTTTCTTT. The rearrangement joins TRBV28 to TRBJ1-1; 8 nucleotides agree with TRBD1. V shed 2 bases and J 3 bases; nucleotides not matched to a gene: 2. Germline CDR1 reads MDHEN; CDR2 reads SYDVKM. The length of the CDR3 is 14 residues.

The CDR3 protein is CASSGGLARSEQYF. The DNA of the CDR3 is TGTGCCAGCAGCGGGGGACTAGCGCGAAGCGAGCAGTACTTC. The chain uses TRBV4-2 and TRBJ2-7; 10 bases map to TRBD2. The CDR3 is made up of 14 amino acids. Germline V gene lookup returns CDR1 LGHNA and CDR2 YNFKEQ. V dropped 5 bases and J dropped 6; count of bases not matched to a gene: 7.

The chain joins TRBV4-3 to TRBJ2-6; possibly TRBD1 for D (6 bases). Trimming removed 0 bases from V and 4 bases from J, with 10 bases in between. The length of the CDR3 is 16 residues. Germline CDR1 is LGHNA and CDR2 is YSLEER. Written as DNA, the CDR3 is TGCGCCAGCAGCCAAGATCAGGGGTCAGGGGCCAACGTCCTGACTTTC. Translation: CASSQDQGSGANVLTF.

This sequence joins TRBV7-9 and TRBJ1-1, with TRBD1 identical over 7 bases. The CDR3 runs to 14 residues. Germline-derived CDR1 and CDR2 are SEHNR and FQNEAQ (reference sequence). V lost 4 bases and J lost 1; bases outside the gene matches: 3. Written as DNA, the CDR3 is TGTGCCAGCAGCTACAGGGGCGGGAACACTGAAGCTTTCTTT. It specifies CASSYRGGNTEAFF.

The chain uses TRBV19 and TRBJ2-7; 10 bases match TRBD1. The CDR3 has 16 residues. The junction had 12 bases not matched to a gene; V was cut back by 5 bases and J by 5 bases. Germline V CDR1 and CDR2: LNHDA, SQIVND (reference sequence). The CDR3 bases are TGTGCCAGTAGTGACCTCGGACAGGGGGTCCCTAACGAGCAGTACTTC. Translating gives CASSDLGQGVPNEQYF.

The V and J genes are TRBV2 and TRBJ2-4; 7 nucleotides align to TRBD1. This CDR3 comprises 14 residues. The junction had 3 bases not matched to a gene; V was cut back by 0 bases and J by 7 bases. CDR1 is SNHLY and CDR2 is FYNNEI in the germline V gene. CDR3 region: CASSEATGSNIQYF. CDR3 nucleotide sequence: TGTGCCAGCAGTGAAGCGACAGGGAGCAACATTCAGTACTTC.

V is TRBV6-6 and J is TRBJ2-7; D gene uncertain. This CDR3 is built from 13 residues. Trimming pared 6 bases from V and 3 bases from J, leaving 12 bases between. From germline, CDR1 is MNHNY and CDR2 SVGAGI (reference sequence). CDR3 coding DNA: TGTGCCAGCAGGCATTACGAGATCTACGAGCAGTACTTC. As protein: CASRHYEIYEQYF.

CDR3 sequence (DNA): TGTGCCAGCAGCTTTTTCGTGGACAAAAACAATGAGCAGTTCTTC. Translating gives CASSFFVDKNNEQFF. This chain uses TRBV5-6 with TRBJ2-1; tentative D call: TRBD1 (5 bases). The CDR3 length is 15 residues. From germline, CDR1 is SGHDT and CDR2 YYEEEE. V lost 2 bases to trimming and J lost 5 bases, with 14 bases between them.

This rearrangement joins TRBV30 to TRBJ1-4; TRBD1 matches at 9 bases. V shed 1 base and J 8 bases; nucleotides not matched to a gene: 8. The germline V gene has CDR1 GTSNPN and CDR2 SVGIG (reference sequence). CDR3 size: 15 residues. CDR3 nucleotide sequence: TGTGCCTGGAGTGGTACAGGGGGCGTCGGAGAAAAACTGTTTTTT. Protein sequence: CAWSGTGGVGEKLFF.

This clone was observed a few times. The V and J genes are TRBV4-3 and TRBJ1-4; weak D call: TRBD1 (6 bases). The CDR3 is made up of 15 amino acids. V shed 1 base and J shed 7 bases, with 13 bases lying between them. Per germline, CDR1 LGHNA and CDR2 YSLEER. The CDR3 sequence: CASSQVGGGGEKLFF. CDR3 coding DNA: TGCGCCAGCAGCCAAGTGGGGGGCGGGGGTGAAAAACTGTTTTTT.

The chain carries TRBV4-2 and TRBJ2-3; 13 bases fit TRBD2. The CDR3 contains 17 residues. J gave up 2 bases and V 0 bases, and 2 bases lay outside the gene matches. Germline-derived CDR1 and CDR2 are LGHNA and YNFKEQ. The CDR3 DNA is TGTGCCAGCAGCCAAGAACTAGCGGGAGGGCCCACAGATACGCAGTATTTT. Translating gives CASSQELAGGPTDTQYF.

This clone was seen a few times. The J gene is TRBJ2-7, the V gene TRBV29-1; 7 bases match TRBD2. In germline, CDR1 is SQVTM, CDR2 ANQGSEA. The CDR3 has 15 amino acids. The trim removed 5 bases at V and 2 bases at J, leaving 12 bases unmatched. CDR3 residues: CSVTTSGGIPYEQYF. The DNA of the CDR3 is TGCAGCGTTACGACCTCGGGAGGCATTCCCTACGAGCAGTACTTC.

The V gene is TRBV30, the J gene TRBJ1-2, with TRBD1 matching 7 bases. CDR3 length: 14 residues. Per germline, CDR1 GTSNPN and CDR2 SVGIG (reference sequence). The V segment lost 3 bases and the J segment 4 bases; nucleotides outside the gene matches: 8. In DNA, the CDR3 is TGTGCCTGGAGAAAAAGGGACAGCGTCTATGGCTACACCTTC. It encodes CAWRKRDSVYGYTF.

This sequence joins TRBV6-5 and TRBJ1-2, with 10 nucleotides matching TRBD1. Germline CDR1 is MNHEY and CDR2 is SVGAGI. The CDR3 runs 15 residues. Losses at the gene ends were 2 bases for V and 9 bases for J; bases not matched to a gene: 9. CDR3 sequence: CASSYGRGQGLRYTF. CDR3 nucleotide sequence: TGTGCCAGCAGTTACGGTCGGGGACAGGGGTTACGCTACACCTTC.

Here the CDR3 reads CASSSGQWVTEAFF. CDR3 sequence (DNA): TGTGCCAGCAGTTCGGGACAGTGGGTTACTGAAGCTTTCTTT. The chain has TRBV27 and TRBJ1-1, with 7 bases lining up with TRBD1. The V gene's germline CDR1 is MNHEY and CDR2 SMNVEV (reference sequence). The CDR3 totals 14 residues. The trim removed 4 bases at V and 5 bases at J, leaving 7 bases unmatched.

This rearrangement joins TRBV7-8 to TRBJ2-1; D perhaps matches TRBD2 (5 bases). This CDR3 comprises 16 residues. In germline, CDR1 is SGHVS, CDR2 FQNEAQ. The V gene lost 5 bases and the J gene lost 0 bases, with 14 bases spanning the gap. The CDR3 spells CASSLRAISSYNEQFF. In DNA form, the CDR3 reads TGTGCCAGCAGCCTGAGGGCGATTAGCTCCTACAATGAGCAGTTCTTC.

V and J are TRBV7-2 and TRBJ1-1, with D uncertain. Between the trimmed V and J ends, which lost 3 bases and 3 bases, there was a span of 5 bases. Germline CDR1 is SGHTA and CDR2 is FQGNSA. The length of the CDR3 is 12 residues. For the CDR3, the DNA is TGTGCCAGCAGCTTTCCCTACACTGAAGCTTTCTTT. Amino acids: CASSFPYTEAFF.

This rearrangement joins TRBV11-3 to TRBJ2-7; TRBD2 aligns across 7 bases. Trimming took 4 bases from V and 5 from J; bases not matched to a gene: 8. Germline CDR1 reads SGHNT; CDR2 reads YENEEA. The CDR3 contains 14 residues. CDR3 protein: CASSWEGIPHEQYF. CDR3 nucleotides: TGTGCCAGCAGCTGGGAGGGCATTCCCCACGAGCAGTACTTC. The variable domain in full, completed from reference TRBV11-3 and TRBJ2-7, reads EAGVVQSPRYKIIEKKQPVAFWCNPISGHNTLYWYLQNLGQGPELLIRYENEEAVDDSQLPKDRFSAERLKGVDSTLKIQPAELGDSAVYLCASSWEGIPHEQYFGPGTRLTVT.

The chain uses TRBV11-2 and TRBJ2-1, with 15 bases aligning to TRBD2. V was pared by 3 bases and J by 9 bases, with 9 bases of the junction left unmatched. Germline-derived CDR1 and CDR2 are SGHAT and FQNNGV. The CDR3 contains 17 residues. The CDR3 is CASSFQGLAGGMPEQFF. In DNA form, the CDR3 reads TGTGCCAGCAGCTTTCAAGGACTAGCGGGAGGGATGCCTGAGCAGTTCTTC.